Reported below is one T cell receptor (beta chain). The CDR3 extends over 15 amino acids. Germline CDR1 SGHRS, CDR2 YFSETQ. J lost 4 bases, V lost 3 bases, and 6 bases had no gene match. Via MiXCR, TCRdb re-called the RT-PCR reads, giving one row per CDR3 protein. The sample lists hundreds of thousands of distinct CDR3 sequences, approximately 15% occurring once. Sequencing was carried out using memory CD4+ T cells from blood. The TCR originated in a female donor in good health, serving as a healthy control. The chain links TRBV5-1 to TRBJ2-3; 9 bases fit TRBD1. CDR3 sequence: CASSSTGGEADTQYF. The CDR3 DNA sequence: TGCGCCAGCAGCTCGACAGGGGGGGAGGCAGATACGCAGTATTTT.